The 17 T cell receptor beta chains below were found in one sample sequenced in a study of T cell responses to AZD1222 COVID-19 vaccine. Measured with immunoSEQ multiplex PCR; TCRdb has only the in-frame clones, and not every one. Of 86,000 or so clones listed, around 90% were seen once; the top ten hold about 3%. The sequences come from peripheral blood, collected on day 0 of AZD1222 vaccination. The receptors shown here come from an adult in good health.

V usage is TRBV19 and J usage is TRBJ1-1; D unresolved. Trimming left V 7 bases short and J 6 bases short, with 21 bases between. The CDR3 loop spans 15 amino acids. Looked up from germline, CDR1 is LNHDA and CDR2 is SQIVND (reference sequence). The CDR3 DNA reads TGTGCCAGTACCTCACTTTCCATGGGGTTCGCTGAAGCTTTCTTT. This codes for CASTSLSMGFAEAFF. The full variable domain, its missing parts supplied by reference TRBV19 and TRBJ1-1, is DGGITQSPKYLFRKEGQNVTLSCEQNLNHDAMYWYRQDPGQGLRLIYYSQIVNDFQKGDIAEGYSVSREKKESFPLTVTSAQKNPTAFYLCASTSLSMGFAEAFFGQGTRLTVV.

The chain recombines TRBV6-5 with TRBJ1-2; TRBD1 might be the D (5 bases). Germline V gives CDR1 MNHEY, CDR2 SVGAGI. The germline V and J ends were trimmed by 8 bases and 9 bases, with 22 bases remaining between them. The CDR3 totals 14 residues. The CDR3 region has the DNA TGTGCCAGCGTCCCAGGGCCAGGCGTGTATAGCTACACCTTC. It specifies CASVPGPGVYSYTF.

The CDR3 DNA is TGTGCCAGTAGTAGCCGGGACACAGGACTAGCGGGACAAGAGACCCAGTACTTC. It encodes CASSSRDTGLAGQETQYF. The chain recombines TRBV19 with TRBJ2-5, with TRBD2 identical over 12 bases. Germline V gives CDR1 LNHDA, CDR2 SQIVND (reference sequence). The CDR3 has 18 residues. The V and J ends lost 4 bases and 2 bases, in that order; junction bases with no gene match: 11.

The chain has TRBV11-2 and TRBJ2-7; D is tentatively TRBD1 or TRBD2 (8 bases each). Germline V gene data show CDR1 as SGHAT and CDR2 as FQNNGV. Trimming shortened V by 5 bases and J by 4 bases, and 18 bases separated the two germline ends. The CDR3 is 15 amino acids. The CDR3 protein is CASSRGGQETYEQYF. In DNA form, the CDR3 reads TGTGCCAGCAGCCGGGGGGGACAGGAGACTTACGAGCAGTACTTC.

The chain has TRBV4-1 and TRBJ2-3, with 11 bases fitting TRBD2. The CDR3 length is 16 residues. Germline assignment: CDR1 MGHRA and CDR2 YSYEKL. V lost 7 bases and J lost 4; bases outside the gene matches: 10. The CDR3 DNA is TGCGCCAGCAAGCAACTAGCGGGAGATTCCGCAGATACGCAGTATTTT. It yields the protein CASKQLAGDSADTQYF.

The chain couples TRBV5-1 to TRBJ2-7; 8 bases fit TRBD1. This CDR3 region has 16 residues. Trimming cost V 4 bases and J 2 bases; bases outside gene matches: 11. Germline V gives CDR1 SGHRS, CDR2 YFSETQ. CDR3 region: CASSDRGYRDTYEQYF. CDR3 nucleotides: TGCGCCAGCAGCGACAGGGGTTACAGGGATACCTACGAGCAGTACTTC.

This chain connects TRBV6-4 to TRBJ1-1; D is ambiguous. Per the germline V gene, CDR1 is MRHNA and CDR2 is SNTAGT. The CDR3 runs 13 residues. Trimming removed 2 bases at V and 1 base at J, with 5 bases between. In DNA, the CDR3 is TGTGCCAGCAGTGACACTCGGAACACTGAAGCTTTCTTT. Amino acids: CASSDTRNTEAFF.

This chain joins TRBV28 and TRBJ2-1; 7 nucleotides line up with TRBD1. The CDR3 spans 15 residues. Germline CDR1 and CDR2: MDHEN and SYDVKM. J was trimmed by 8 bases and V by 10 bases; bases with no gene match: 17. Written as DNA, the CDR3 is TGTGCCATCCTACCTCCGACAGGGCGCCCCGATGAGCAGTTCTTC. It encodes CAILPPTGRPDEQFF.

This chain links TRBV10-3 with TRBJ2-1; 13 bases agree with TRBD2. Losses at the gene ends were 6 bases for V and 5 bases for J; bases not matched to a gene: 7. This CDR3 is 16 amino acids long. The germline V gene has CDR1 ENHRY and CDR2 SYGVKD. The CDR3 protein is CAISPTGLAGDNEQFF. The CDR3 coding sequence is TGTGCCATCAGCCCAACAGGACTAGCGGGGGACAATGAGCAGTTCTTC.

The chain carries TRBV28 and TRBJ1-1, with 10 bases fitting TRBD1. Germline assignment: CDR1 MDHEN and CDR2 SYDVKM. The CDR3 covers 14 residues. With 3 bases clipped from V and 5 bases from J, the junction kept 3 bases outside the gene matches. In DNA, the CDR3 is TGTGCCAGCAGTTTGACAGGGGGCTCAACTGAAGCTTTCTTT. This translates into CASSLTGGSTEAFF.

The gene calls are TRBV12-3 or TRBV12-4 and TRBJ1-6, with D perhaps TRBD1 (6 bases). The CDR3 covers 12 residues. Trimming stripped 10 bases from V and 10 bases from J, with 14 bases between. This chain's CDR3 is CATMDRNSPLHF. CDR3 DNA sequence: TGTGCCACCATGGACAGAAACTCACCCCTCCACTTT.

The chain combines TRBV9 with TRBJ2-2, with a tentative D call TRBD1 (8 bases). The CDR3 extends over 15 amino acids. Germline CDR1 and CDR2: SGDLS and YYNGEE. Trimming took 3 bases from V and 3 from J, leaving 12 bases between them. CDR3 coding DNA: TGTGCCAGCAGCGAACAGGGGGGGTACACCGGGGAGCTGTTTTTT. Encoded protein: CASSEQGGYTGELFF. Looking up the rest from reference TRBV9 and TRBJ2-2 gives the full variable domain: DSGVTQTPKHLITATGQRVTLRCSPRSGDLSVYWYQQSLDQGLQFLIQYYNGEERAKGNILERFSAQQFPDLHSELNLSSLELGDSALYFCASSEQGGYTGELFFGEGSRLTVL.

The V gene is TRBV7-8, the J gene TRBJ1-5; 10 bases map to TRBD1. Trimming cost V 5 bases and J 5 bases; bases outside gene matches: 9. Germline V gene lookup returns CDR1 SGHVS and CDR2 FQNEAQ. CDR3 length: 16 amino acids. CDR3 in amino acids: CASSLKAGTGDQPQHF. Here the CDR3 DNA reads TGTGCCAGCAGCCTCAAAGCCGGGACAGGGGATCAGCCCCAGCATTTT.

Note on this clone: Since a much larger clone is just one base distant, this may be a read error. The chain joins TRBV5-1 to TRBJ2-3, with D perhaps TRBD1 or TRBD2 (5 bases each). Germline V gene data show CDR1 as SGHRS and CDR2 as YFSETQ. This CDR3 region has 15 residues. The CDR3 region has the DNA TGCGCCAACAGCTTGGGGGAAGGGGACACAGATACGCAGTATTTT. This sequence encodes CANSLGEGDTDTQYF. The full variable domain, rest sourced from reference TRBV5-1 and TRBJ2-3, is KAGVTQTPRYLIKTRGQQVTLSCSPISGHRSVSWYQQTPGQGLQFLFEYFSETQRNKGNFPGRFSGRQFSNSRSEMNVSTLELGDSALYLCANSLGEGDTDTQYFGPGTRLTVL.

This clone has more than one count but fewer than ten. V is TRBV19 and J is TRBJ1-5; tentative D call: TRBD1 (6 bases). V was shortened by 5 bases and J by 7 bases, with 15 bases between the two germline ends. The CDR3 contains 14 residues. Germline lookup yields CDR1 LNHDA and CDR2 SQIVND (reference sequence). In nucleotides, the CDR3 is TGTGCCAGTAGTTCTGACAGGCTGGCGCAGCCCCAGCATTTT. As protein: CASSSDRLAQPQHF.

The chain links TRBV7-8 to TRBJ2-7, with D perhaps matching TRBD1 or TRBD2 (6 bases each). Trimming took off 3 bases at V and 7 bases at J, with 10 bases between the two ends. Germline V gene lookup returns CDR1 SGHVS and CDR2 FQNEAQ. There are 12 residues in the CDR3. CDR3 sequence (DNA): TGTGCCAGCAGCTTCGGGGGCGGAGAGCAGTACTTC. Its protein is CASSFGGGEQYF.

The chain combines TRBV6-5 with TRBJ2-3; D uncertain. Germline assignment: CDR1 MNHEY and CDR2 SVGAGI. V lost 2 bases to trimming and J lost 0 bases, with 9 bases between them. There are 15 residues in the CDR3. In DNA, the CDR3 is TGTGCCAGCAGTTACCCAAATCCTAGCACAGATACGCAGTATTTT. Its protein product is CASSYPNPSTDTQYF.